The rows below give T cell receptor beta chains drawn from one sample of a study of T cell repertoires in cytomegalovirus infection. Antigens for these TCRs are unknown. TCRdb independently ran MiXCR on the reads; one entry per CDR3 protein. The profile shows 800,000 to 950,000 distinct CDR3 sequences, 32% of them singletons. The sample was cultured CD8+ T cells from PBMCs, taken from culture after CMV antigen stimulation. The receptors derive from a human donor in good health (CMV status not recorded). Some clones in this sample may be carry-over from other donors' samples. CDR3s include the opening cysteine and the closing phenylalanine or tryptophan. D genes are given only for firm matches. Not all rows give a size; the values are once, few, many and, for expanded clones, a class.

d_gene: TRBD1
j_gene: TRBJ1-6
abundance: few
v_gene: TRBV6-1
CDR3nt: TGTGCCAGCATAGTCGACAGGGGGTGGAATTCACCCCTCCACTTT
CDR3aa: CASIVDRGWNSPLHF

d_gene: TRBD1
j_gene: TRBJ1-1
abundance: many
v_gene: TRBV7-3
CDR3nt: TGTGCCAGCAGCCGAACCGGGACAGAAAATATGAACACTGAAGCTTTCTTT
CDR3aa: CASSRTGTENMNTEAFF

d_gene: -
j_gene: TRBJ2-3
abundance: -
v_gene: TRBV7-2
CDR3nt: TGTGCCAGCACCCCGTTCCTTCAGGGGTTCACAGATACGCAGTATTTT
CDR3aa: CASTPFLQGFTDTQYF

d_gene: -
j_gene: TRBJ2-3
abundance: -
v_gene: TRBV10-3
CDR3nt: TGTGCCACTTCTCCCGTAGTAGGCACAGATACGCAGTATTTT
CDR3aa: CATSPVVGTDTQYF

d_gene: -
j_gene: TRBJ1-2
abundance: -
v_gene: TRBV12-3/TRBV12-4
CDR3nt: TGTGCCAGCAATGTGGACAGCTTTGTGTCTAACTATGGCTACACCTTC
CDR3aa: CASNVDSFVSNYGYTF

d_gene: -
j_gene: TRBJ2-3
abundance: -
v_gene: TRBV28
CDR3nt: TGTGCCAGCAGTTTAGAGGCCCAGGGGCTTGGCACAGATACGCAGTATTTT
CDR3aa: CASSLEAQGLGTDTQYF

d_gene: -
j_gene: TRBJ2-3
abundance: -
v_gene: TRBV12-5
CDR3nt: TGTGCTAGTGCCTTTTTGGGAGCAGATACGCAGTATTTT
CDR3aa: CASAFLGADTQYF

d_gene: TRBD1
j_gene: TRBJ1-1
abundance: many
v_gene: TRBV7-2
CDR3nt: TGTGCCAGCAGCTTATTGACCACCGGACAGGGCCCCTCTGAAGCTTTCTTT
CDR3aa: CASSLLTTGQGPSEAFF

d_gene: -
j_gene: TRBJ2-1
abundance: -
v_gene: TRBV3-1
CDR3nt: TGTGCCAGCAGCCCCGAAGGGGGGTCCTACAATGAGCAGTTCTTC
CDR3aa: CASSPEGGSYNEQFF

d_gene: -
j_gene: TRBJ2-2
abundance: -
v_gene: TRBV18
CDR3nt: TGTGCCAGCTCACAAGGGGGGTCGTCGAACACCGGGGAGCTGTTTTTT
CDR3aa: CASSQGGSSNTGELFF

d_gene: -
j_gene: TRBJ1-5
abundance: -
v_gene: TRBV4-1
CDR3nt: TGCGCCAGCAGCGCAGGGAATAATCAGCCCCAGCATTTT
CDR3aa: CASSAGNNQPQHF

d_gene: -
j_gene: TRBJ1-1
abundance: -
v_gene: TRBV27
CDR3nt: TGTGCCAACAGTTACTTGCAGAACACTGAAGCTTTCTTT
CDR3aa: CANSYLQNTEAFF

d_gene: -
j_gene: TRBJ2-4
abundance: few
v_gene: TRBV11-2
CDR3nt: TGTGCCAGCAGCACCCACACCAGCGGCAAAAACATTCAGTACTTC
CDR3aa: CASSTHTSGKNIQYF

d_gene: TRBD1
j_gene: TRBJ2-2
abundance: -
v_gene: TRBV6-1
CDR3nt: TGTGCCAGCAGTGAACTGGAGACAGGGGTAACCGGGGAGCTGTTTTTT
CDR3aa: CASSELETGVTGELFF

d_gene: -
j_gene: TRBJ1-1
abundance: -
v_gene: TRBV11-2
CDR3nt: TGTGCCAGCAGCCAACGGGGTCTTGGGATGAACACTGAAGCTTTCTTT
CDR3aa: CASSQRGLGMNTEAFF

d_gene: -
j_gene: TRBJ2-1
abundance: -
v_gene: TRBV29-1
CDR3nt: TGCAGCGTTGTCTGGTTAGACCACAATGAGCAGTTCTTC
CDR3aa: CSVVWLDHNEQFF

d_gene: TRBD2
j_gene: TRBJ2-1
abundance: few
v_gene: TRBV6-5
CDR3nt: TGTGCCAGCAGTTACGCTCCGGGACTACCCTCCAATGAGCAGTTCTTC
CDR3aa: CASSYAPGLPSNEQFF

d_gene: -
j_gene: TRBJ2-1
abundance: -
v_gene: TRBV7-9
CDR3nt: TGTGCCAGCAGGTTAAAGGGGGGGCGAAATGAGCAGTTCTTC
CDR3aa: CASRLKGGRNEQFF

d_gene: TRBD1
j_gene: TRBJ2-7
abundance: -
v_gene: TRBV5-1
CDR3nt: TGCGCCAGCAGCTTTGGGGTCGGACAGGGGTACGAGCAGTACTTC
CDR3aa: CASSFGVGQGYEQYF

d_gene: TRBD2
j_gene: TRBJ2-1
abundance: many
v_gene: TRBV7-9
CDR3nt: TGTGCCAGCAATCAGCGGGGGGGCCGGAATGAGCAGTTCTTC
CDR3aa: CASNQRGGRNEQFF

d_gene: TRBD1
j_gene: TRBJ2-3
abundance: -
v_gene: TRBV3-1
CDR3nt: TGTGCCAGCAGCCCCCTGGGGACCCGGGACAGGGGAACAGATACGCAGTATTTT
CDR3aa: CASSPLGTRDRGTDTQYF

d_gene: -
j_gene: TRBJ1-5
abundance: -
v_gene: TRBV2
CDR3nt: TGTGCCAGCAGTGCCATCACGCTGGGGGGAAGGGTAGGGCCCCAGCATTTT
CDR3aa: CASSAITLGGRVGPQHF

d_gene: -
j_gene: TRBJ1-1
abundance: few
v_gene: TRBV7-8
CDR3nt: TGTGCCAGCAGCTCCAGGACAGAGTCGAACACTGAAGCTTTCTTT
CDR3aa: CASSSRTESNTEAFF

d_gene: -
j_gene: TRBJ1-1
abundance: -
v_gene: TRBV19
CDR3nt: TGTGCCAGTAGGGGATGGCGCACTGAAGCTTTCTTT
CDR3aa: CASRGWRTEAFF

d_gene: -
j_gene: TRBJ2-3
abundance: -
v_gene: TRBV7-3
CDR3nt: TGTGCCAGCAGCTTGACAGGCCTCCGACCCGATACGCAGTATTTT
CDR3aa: CASSLTGLRPDTQYF

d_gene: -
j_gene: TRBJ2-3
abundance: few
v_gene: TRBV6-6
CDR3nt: TGTGCCAGCAGTTACGTGGACAGCCTCGAGGGCACAGATACGCAGTATTTT
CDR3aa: CASSYVDSLEGTDTQYF

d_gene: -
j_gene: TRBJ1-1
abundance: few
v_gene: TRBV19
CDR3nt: TGTGCCAGTACTCCTTGGGATCGGACTGAAGCTTTCTTT
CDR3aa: CASTPWDRTEAFF

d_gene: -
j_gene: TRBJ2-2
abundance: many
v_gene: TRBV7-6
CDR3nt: TGTGCCAGCAGCCCGGCGGGTTCGAACACCGGGGAGCTGTTTTTT
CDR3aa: CASSPAGSNTGELFF

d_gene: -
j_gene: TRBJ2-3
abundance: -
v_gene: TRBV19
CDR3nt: TGTGCCAGTAGTATAGACGAGTCAGGTCAAGGGACAGATACGCAGTATTTT
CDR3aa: CASSIDESGQGTDTQYF

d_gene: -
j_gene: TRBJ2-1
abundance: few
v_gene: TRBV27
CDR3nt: TGTGCCAGCAGTTTTTGGGGCGCCAGGCAGTTCTTC
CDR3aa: CASSFWGARQFF

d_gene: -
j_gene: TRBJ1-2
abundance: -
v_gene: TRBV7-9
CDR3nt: TGTGCCAGCAGCTTAGCCCCTTTAGGCGGACATACAGATGGCTACACCTTC
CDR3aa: CASSLAPLGGHTDGYTF

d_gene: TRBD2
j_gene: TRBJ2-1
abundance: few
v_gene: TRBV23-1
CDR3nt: TGCGCCAGCATCCAGACTAGCGGGGGCGATGAGCAGTTCTTC
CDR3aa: CASIQTSGGDEQFF

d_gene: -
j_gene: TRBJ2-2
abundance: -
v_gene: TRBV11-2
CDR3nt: TGTGCCAGCAGCTTAGCTGGACAGAGGGTTTTGCTTACCGGGGAGCTGTTTTTT
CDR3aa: CASSLAGQRVLLTGELFF

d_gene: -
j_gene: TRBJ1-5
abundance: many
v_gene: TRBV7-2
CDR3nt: TGTGCCAGCGAAGGGGATCCAGCCTATAGCAATCAGCCCCAGCATTTT
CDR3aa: CASEGDPAYSNQPQHF

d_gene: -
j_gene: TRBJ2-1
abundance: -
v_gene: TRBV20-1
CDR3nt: TGCAGTGCTAGAGTATCAGGGAAGGAGTCTTACAATGAGCAGTTCTTC
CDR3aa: CSARVSGKESYNEQFF

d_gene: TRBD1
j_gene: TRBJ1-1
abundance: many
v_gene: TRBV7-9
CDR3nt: TGTGCCAGCAGCCTGCCTGGACAGGCCAAACTGAACACTGAAGCTTTCTTT
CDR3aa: CASSLPGQAKLNTEAFF

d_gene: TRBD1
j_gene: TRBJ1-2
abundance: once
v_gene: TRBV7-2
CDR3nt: TGTGCCAACATAAACCATGGGACAGGGACCTATGGCTACACCTTC
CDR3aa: CANINHGTGTYGYTF

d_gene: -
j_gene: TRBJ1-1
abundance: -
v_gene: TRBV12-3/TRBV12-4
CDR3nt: TGTGCCAGCAGTTTAGCGAGGTCTTCCCCAGGGGACACTGAAGCTTTCTTT
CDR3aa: CASSLARSSPGDTEAFF

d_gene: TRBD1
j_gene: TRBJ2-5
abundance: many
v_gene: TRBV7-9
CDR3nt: TGTGCCAGCAGAACAGGGGGCCAAGAGACCCAGTACTTC
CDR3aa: CASRTGGQETQYF

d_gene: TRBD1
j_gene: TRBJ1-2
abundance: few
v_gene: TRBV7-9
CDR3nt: TGTGCCGGACTAGGGGGGACAGGTATCTCCCATGGCTACACCTTC
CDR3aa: CAGLGGTGISHGYTF

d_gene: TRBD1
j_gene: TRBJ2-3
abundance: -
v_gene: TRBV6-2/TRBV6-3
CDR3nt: TGTGCCAGCAGGGCCTCCGGACAGGGGGCGAGAGATACGCAGTATTTT
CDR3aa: CASRASGQGARDTQYF

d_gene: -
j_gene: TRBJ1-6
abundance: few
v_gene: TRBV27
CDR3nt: TGTGCCAGCAGACTTGCGAGCTCCTATAATTCACCCCTCCACTTT
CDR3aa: CASRLASSYNSPLHF

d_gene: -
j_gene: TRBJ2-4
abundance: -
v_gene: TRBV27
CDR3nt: TGTGCCAGCAGTTTAGGAGGGGATGCCATTCAGTACTTC
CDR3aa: CASSLGGDAIQYF

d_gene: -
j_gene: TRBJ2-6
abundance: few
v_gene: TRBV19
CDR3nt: TGTGCCTCCTCCCGGGCTGGGGCCAACGTCCTGACTTTC
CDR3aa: CASSRAGANVLTF

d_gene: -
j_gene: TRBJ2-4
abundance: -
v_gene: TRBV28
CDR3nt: TGTACCAGCAGCAATGGGGGGCCGGCCAAAAACATTCAGTACTTC
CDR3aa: CTSSNGGPAKNIQYF

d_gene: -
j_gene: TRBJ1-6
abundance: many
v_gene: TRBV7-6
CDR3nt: TGTGCCAGCAGACACAGGGACTCGTATAATTCACCCCTCCACTTT
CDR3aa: CASRHRDSYNSPLHF

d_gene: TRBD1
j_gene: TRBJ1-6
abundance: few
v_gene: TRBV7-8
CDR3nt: TGTGCCAGCAGCCCCTCGGACAGGGGGGATTCACCCCTCCACTTT
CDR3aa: CASSPSDRGDSPLHF

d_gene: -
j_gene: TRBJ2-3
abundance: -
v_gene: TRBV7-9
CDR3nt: TGTGCCAGCAGCCGGGAGGCAGGGGGTACAGATACGCAGTATTTT
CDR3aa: CASSREAGGTDTQYF

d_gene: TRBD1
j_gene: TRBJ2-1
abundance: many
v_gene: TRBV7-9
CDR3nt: TGTGCCAGCAGCTTCCCACCGGGACAGTCCAAGGCCTACAATGAGCAGTTCTTC
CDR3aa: CASSFPPGQSKAYNEQFF

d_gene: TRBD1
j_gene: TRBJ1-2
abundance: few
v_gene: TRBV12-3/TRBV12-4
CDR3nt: TGTGCCAGCAGTCCTCGGACAGGGGTGGACTATGGCTACACCTTC
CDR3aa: CASSPRTGVDYGYTF

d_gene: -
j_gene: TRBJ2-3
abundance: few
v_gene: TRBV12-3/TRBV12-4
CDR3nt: TGTGCCAGCACCAAGGGAACTAGCACAGATACGCAGTATTTT
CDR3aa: CASTKGTSTDTQYF

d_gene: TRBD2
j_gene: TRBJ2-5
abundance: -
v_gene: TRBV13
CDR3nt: TGTGCCAGCAGCCCGGGAGGGAAGACCCAGTACTTC
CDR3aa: CASSPGGKTQYF

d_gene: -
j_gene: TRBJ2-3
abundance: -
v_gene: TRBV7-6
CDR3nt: TGTGCCAGCAGCTTACGGAGCGGATCTAGCACAGATACGCAGTATTTT
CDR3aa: CASSLRSGSSTDTQYF

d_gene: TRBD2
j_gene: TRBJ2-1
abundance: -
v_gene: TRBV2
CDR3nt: TGTGCCAGCAGGGTACTAGCGGGGGAGGGGTTCTTC
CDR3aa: CASRVLAGEGFF

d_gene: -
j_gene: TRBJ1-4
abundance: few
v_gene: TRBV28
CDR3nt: TGTGCCAGCAGTTTAAGAGGGGAGTATGAAAAACTGTTTTTT
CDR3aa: CASSLRGEYEKLFF